These 26 T cell receptor beta chains were sequenced from one sample in a study of identical twins. MiXCR, applied by TCRdb to the 5' RACE reads, yields one record per CDR3 protein. The sample includes some 900,000 distinct CDR3 sequences, roughly an eighth of them seen just once. These same data were also listed under a study on yellow fever vaccine responses in identical twins.

Sequencing input: PBMCs. The origin of the receptors is a woman younger than 30 in good health.

V and J are TRBV12-3 or TRBV12-4 and TRBJ2-5, with D perhaps matching TRBD1 or TRBD2 (5 bases each). The V and J ends lost 3 bases and 4 bases respectively, with 18 bases between them. This CDR3 has 16 amino acids. The CDR3 is CASSLQRRGRGETQYF. CDR3 sequence (DNA): TGTGCCAGCAGTTTGCAGCGCCGGGGCCGCGGAGAGACCCAGTACTTC.

This clonotype was recorded at least ten times. The V gene is TRBV3-1, the J gene TRBJ1-5; 11 bases align to TRBD1. The CDR3 extends over 15 amino acids. V dropped 4 bases and J dropped 7; count of bases not matched to a gene: 6. Germline CDR1 is LGHDT and CDR2 is YNNKEL (reference sequence). CDR3 in amino acids: CASSPGTGGRQPQHF. The CDR3 coding sequence is TGTGCCAGCAGCCCAGGGACAGGGGGTCGGCAGCCCCAGCATTTT.

The genes are TRBV12-3 or TRBV12-4 and TRBJ2-5; D remains unclear. CDR3 length: 17 residues. Trimming took off 3 bases at V and 5 bases at J, with 22 bases between the two ends. Here the CDR3 DNA reads TGTGCCAGCAGTTTTGATGCGTCTTGGAGTTTCCCGGAGACCCAGTACTTC. This encodes CASSFDASWSFPETQYF.

This clonotype was seen more than once but under ten times. The chain combines TRBV7-8 with TRBJ2-7; 7 bases align to TRBD2. V lost 5 bases, J lost 4 bases, and 11 bases stayed unmatched. CDR3 length: 15 residues. Germline V CDR1 and CDR2: SGHVS, FQNEAQ. The CDR3 DNA sequence: TGTGCCAGCAGCGGTAGCGGGTCGATGGGGTACGAGCAGTACTTC. Protein: CASSGSGSMGYEQYF.

This clonotype showed up just a few times. The V call is TRBV15, the J call TRBJ2-7, with D maybe TRBD1 (7 bases). The V gene lost 0 bases and the J gene lost 5 bases, with 14 bases spanning the gap. The germline gives CDR1 LNHNV, CDR2 YYDKDF (reference sequence). The CDR3 is made up of 15 amino acids. The DNA of the CDR3 is TGTGCCACCAGCAGAGAGGAGGGGGCGGTAAACGAGCAGTACTTC. It translates to CATSREEGAVNEQYF.

The chain combines TRBV28 with TRBJ1-2, with D perhaps TRBD1 (6 bases). There are 14 residues in the CDR3. Trimming removed 6 bases at V and 3 bases at J, with 14 bases between. The V gene's germline CDR1 is MDHEN and CDR2 SYDVKM. Here the CDR3 DNA reads TGTGCCAGCAGACCCACAGGGACCCACTATGGCTACACCTTC. It specifies CASRPTGTHYGYTF.

This rearrangement joins TRBV10-3 to TRBJ2-3; TRBD2 might be the D (6 bases). The V end lost 6 bases, the J end lost 2 bases, and 15 bases lay between the germline ends. Germline CDR1 reads ENHRY; CDR2 reads SYGVKD. The CDR3 has 15 residues. CDR3 loop: CAIRGGSGSTDTQYF. The CDR3 coding sequence is TGTGCCATCAGGGGCGGTAGCGGATCCACAGATACGCAGTATTTT.

The rearrangement links TRBV6-1 to TRBJ2-7, with 11 bases aligning to TRBD2. With V trimmed by 2 bases and J by 3 bases, 3 bases remained unmatched. The length of the CDR3 is 15 residues. Germline V CDR1 and CDR2: MNHNS, SASEGT. The CDR3 sequence is CASSESSGGFYEQYV. DNA for the CDR3: TGTGCCAGCAGTGAATCTAGCGGGGGGTTCTACGAGCAGTACGTC.

This clonotype was counted a few times. The genes are TRBV29-1 and TRBJ1-2, with D possibly TRBD1 on 5 matching bases. Germline loops: CDR1 SQVTM, CDR2 ANQGSEA. Deletions cut 6 bases from V and 4 bases from J, with 18 bases between. The CDR3 runs 14 residues. CDR3 DNA sequence: TGCAGCGTCGTCCGGGACGGGGCCCTCTATGGCTACACCTTC. This encodes CSVVRDGALYGYTF.

This clonotype occurred a few times. The chain recombines TRBV7-2 with TRBJ1-2, with a tentative D call TRBD1 (5 bases). The V end was cut by 5 bases, the J end by 4 bases, with 14 bases between. Germline CDR1 reads SGHTA; CDR2 reads FQGNSA. The CDR3 extends over 14 amino acids. CDR3 DNA: TGTGCCAGCAGCCAGGCTTGGGGGGGCTATGGCTACACCTTC. Amino acid sequence: CASSQAWGGYGYTF.

This clonotype has more than one count but fewer than ten. The chain uses TRBV10-3 and TRBJ2-2; D unclear. The germline V and J ends were trimmed by 0 bases and 1 base, with 3 bases remaining between them. The germline CDR1 and CDR2 sequences are ENHRY and SYGVKD. The CDR3 has 14 residues. As DNA, the CDR3 is TGTGCCATCAGTGAGTCACAGAACACCGGGGAGCTGTTTTTT. It encodes CAISESQNTGELFF.

The chain uses TRBV12-3 or TRBV12-4 and TRBJ1-1; 9 nucleotides agree with TRBD1. The CDR3 contains 15 residues. V gave up 5 bases and J gave up 7 bases; unmatched junction bases: 11. CDR3 nucleotides: TGTGCCAGCAGTCTGGCTATTCAGACAGGGGGTGAAGCTTTCTTT. It codes for CASSLAIQTGGEAFF.

The chain couples TRBV28 to TRBJ2-7; TRBD1 aligns across 10 bases. This CDR3 is built from 15 residues. The junction had 3 bases not matched to a gene; V was cut back by 3 bases and J by 1 base. Germline assignment: CDR1 MDHEN and CDR2 SYDVKM. CDR3 loop: CASSFPGQGSYEQYF. In nucleotides, the CDR3 is TGTGCCAGCAGTTTCCCGGGACAGGGGTCCTACGAGCAGTACTTC.

The chain couples TRBV20-1 to TRBJ2-1; 9 nucleotides line up with TRBD2. The V gene's germline CDR1 is DFQATT and CDR2 SNEGSKA (reference sequence). The CDR3 runs to 14 residues. V dropped 6 bases and J dropped 3; count of bases not matched to a gene: 6. The CDR3 protein is CSAKREVDYNEQFF. The CDR3 DNA reads TGCAGTGCCAAGCGGGAGGTAGACTACAATGAGCAGTTCTTC.

This clonotype was recorded a few times. The genes are TRBV5-1 and TRBJ1-6; TRBD1 matches at 8 bases. V lost 0 bases to trimming and J lost 10 bases; unmatched junction nucleotides: 12. The CDR3 sequence is 17 residues long. The germline V gene has CDR1 SGHRS and CDR2 YFSETQ. CDR3 DNA sequence: TGCGCCAGCAGCTTGGACACGTACAGGGGGATCGGGTCACCCCTCCACTTT. This translates into CASSLDTYRGIGSPLHF.

The sample holds a few counts of this clonotype. The V and J genes are TRBV18 and TRBJ2-1; tentatively, D is TRBD1 (6 bases). CDR3 length equals 16 residues. Germline V gene data show CDR1 as KGHSH and CDR2 as LQKENI. The ends were cut back, 3 bases at V and 1 base at J, with 13 bases in the middle. CDR3 residues: CASSPGTWISYNEQFF. The DNA for the CDR3 is TGTGCCAGCTCACCCGGGACATGGATTTCCTACAATGAGCAGTTCTTC.

In its sample, this clonotype was seen a few times. This chain uses TRBV13 with TRBJ2-3; D not resolved. V lost 0 bases, J lost 1 base, and 14 bases lay in between. The CDR3 runs 17 residues. From germline, CDR1 is PRHDT and CDR2 FYEKMQ (reference sequence). The CDR3 loop is CASSLGLSTAGTDTQYF. The CDR3, as DNA: TGTGCCAGCAGCTTAGGTCTTAGTACGGCTGGCACAGATACGCAGTATTTT.

This chain joins TRBV3-1 and TRBJ2-6; TRBD2 matches at 7 bases. This CDR3 region has 18 residues. V lost 4 bases, J lost 4 bases, and 13 bases stayed unmatched. The germline V gene has CDR1 LGHDT and CDR2 YNNKEL (reference sequence). The CDR3 DNA reads as TGTGCCAGCAGCCCCGGGGGGAGGAGGGGCGCCGGGGCCAACGTCCTGACTTTC. It encodes CASSPGGRRGAGANVLTF.

This chain connects TRBV6-1 to TRBJ1-1; D gene uncertain. The CDR3 covers 15 residues. V was clipped by 6 bases and J by 5 bases, with 19 bases between them. Germline lookup yields CDR1 MNHNS and CDR2 SASEGT. The CDR3 coding sequence is TGTGCCAGCAGCGCCGTGAGAAAGACGGGGACTGAAGCTTTCTTT. Amino acid sequence: CASSAVRKTGTEAFF.

The gene calls are TRBV6-1 and TRBJ1-2; D perhaps matches TRBD1 (6 bases). In germline, CDR1 is MNHNS, CDR2 SASEGT. Trimming stripped 6 bases from V and 4 bases from J, with 18 bases between. The CDR3 consists of 15 residues. CDR3 protein: CASRHTQGQIYGYTF. DNA for the CDR3: TGTGCCAGCAGGCATACCCAAGGACAGATCTATGGCTACACCTTC.

This chain uses TRBV28 with TRBJ2-5; D not certain. V was shortened by 5 bases and J by 2 bases, with 12 bases between the two germline ends. Germline loops: CDR1 MDHEN, CDR2 SYDVKM. The CDR3 consists of 14 residues. The CDR3 sequence: CASSTLETQETQYF. Here the CDR3 DNA reads TGTGCCAGCAGTACCCTTGAGACACAAGAGACCCAGTACTTC.

The chain recombines TRBV7-8 with TRBJ2-7; 7 bases map to TRBD1. The CDR3 runs to 17 residues. After removal of 0 bases from V and 5 bases from J, the junction contained 13 bases not matched to a gene. Germline V gives CDR1 SGHVS, CDR2 FQNEAQ. The CDR3 bases are TGTGCCAGCAGCTTAGCTCGGGCTGGCACAGGGGTTGACGAGCAGTACGTC. It specifies CASSLARAGTGVDEQYV.

V usage is TRBV20-1 and J usage is TRBJ2-1, with TRBD2 identical over 12 bases. Germline loops: CDR1 DFQATT, CDR2 SNEGSKA (reference sequence). The CDR3 totals 15 residues. The junction had 2 bases not matched to a gene; V was cut back by 5 bases and J by 0 bases. In DNA form, the CDR3 reads TGCAGTGCTGTGACTAGCGGGAGCTCCTACAATGAGCAGTTCTTC. This encodes CSAVTSGSSYNEQFF.

CDR3 region: CSATDRPNEQFF. CDR3 nucleotide sequence: TGCAGTGCGACGGACAGACCCAATGAGCAGTTCTTC. V gene TRBV20-1 combines with J gene TRBJ2-1, with D maybe TRBD1 (6 bases). The V and J ends lost 6 bases and 6 bases respectively, with 12 bases between them. The CDR3 length is 12 residues. CDR1 is DFQATT and CDR2 is SNEGSKA in the germline V gene (reference sequence).

This clonotype was found a few times. The CDR3 sequence is CSARGLAVIYNEQFF. The CDR3 DNA reads as TGCAGTGCTAGAGGACTAGCGGTTATCTACAATGAGCAGTTCTTC. This chain uses TRBV20-1 with TRBJ2-1, with TRBD2 identical over 9 bases. CDR1 and CDR2 from the germline V gene are DFQATT and SNEGSKA (reference sequence). CDR3 length equals 15 residues. J gave up 3 bases and V 1 base, and 4 bases lay outside the gene matches.

This clonotype was seen a handful of times. The gene calls are TRBV28 and TRBJ1-2; D gene uncertain. The CDR3 loop spans 13 amino acids. Germline CDR1 reads MDHEN; CDR2 reads SYDVKM. The V gene lost 4 bases and the J gene lost 4 bases, with 10 bases spanning the gap. This chain's CDR3 is CASSYNLVYGYTF. CDR3 nucleotide sequence: TGTGCCAGCAGTTATAACTTGGTCTATGGCTACACCTTC.